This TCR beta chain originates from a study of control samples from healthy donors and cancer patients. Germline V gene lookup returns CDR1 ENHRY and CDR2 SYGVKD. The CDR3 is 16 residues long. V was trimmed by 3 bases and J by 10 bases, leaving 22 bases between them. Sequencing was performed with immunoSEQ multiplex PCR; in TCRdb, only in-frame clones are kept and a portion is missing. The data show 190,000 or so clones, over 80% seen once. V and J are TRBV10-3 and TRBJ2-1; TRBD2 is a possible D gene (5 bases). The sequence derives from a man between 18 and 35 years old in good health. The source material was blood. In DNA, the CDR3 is TGTGCCATCAGTGAACGGGGAGCCGAGACAAGTAACGAGCAGTTCTTC. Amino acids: CAISERGAETSNEQFF.